The sequence of this T cell receptor (beta chain) was determined in a study of radiation and T cells in renal cell carcinoma. Time point noted: blood 4 weeks post-SBRT, at nephrectomy. Treatment specified: 15 Gy SBRT to primary tumor, nephrectomy 4 weeks later. Nephrectomy followed 15 Gy stereotactic body radiation by 4 weeks. CDR3 length: 15 residues. Per the germline V gene, CDR1 is MNHNS and CDR2 is SASEGT. V lost 0 bases, J lost 7 bases, and 15 bases lay in between. Assay: immunoSEQ multiplex PCR; the TCRdb copy retains only in-frame clones and omits some. Of approximately 83,000 clones in the sample, around four fifths were seen once.

This specimen was blood, taken from a patient whose treatment included radiotherapy and nephrectomy. The TCR originated in a man aged 50-60 years with renal cell carcinoma. The J gene is TRBJ1-1, the V gene TRBV6-1; D gene uncertain. The CDR3 loop is CASSEATMRAIEAFF. DNA for the CDR3: TGTGCCAGCAGTGAAGCCACGATGAGGGCCATTGAAGCTTTCTTT.